Below, 11 T cell receptor beta chains from the same sample are listed, as sequenced in a study of blood T cell repertoires in COVID-19. Method: immunoSEQ multiplex PCR; TCRdb's copy keeps in-frame clones and lacks some. The table has fewer than 250,000 clones, less than 80% seen once; the top ten hold roughly 12%. Sequencing was performed on peripheral blood. All receptors derive from a woman in her forties or fifties with acute or convalescent COVID-19.

This clone was seen only a few times. The chain links TRBV5-1 to TRBJ2-2; D is uncertain. V dropped 0 bases and J dropped 8 bases, with 8 bases sitting between them. The CDR3 is 13 residues long. Germline loops: CDR1 SGHRS, CDR2 YFSETQ. CDR3 coding DNA: TGCGCCAGCAGCTTGGTCCAGACTGGGGAGCTGTTTTTT. It translates to CASSLVQTGELFF.

The genes are TRBV6-4 and TRBJ1-5, with a weak D call TRBD1 (5 bases). The germline V gene has CDR1 MRHNA and CDR2 SNTAGT. CDR3 length equals 15 residues. V shed 6 bases and J shed 4 bases, with 16 bases lying between them. The CDR3 sequence is CASSLDGGLNQPQHF. The CDR3 region has the DNA TGTGCCAGCAGCCTCGACGGGGGGTTAAATCAGCCCCAGCATTTT.

This CDR3 reads CASSYGTLNTEAFF. The CDR3 nucleotides are TGTGCCAGCAGTTATGGGACACTGAACACTGAAGCTTTCTTT. The chain recombines TRBV6-5 with TRBJ1-1, with D possibly being TRBD1 (6 bases). CDR1 and CDR2 from the germline V gene are MNHEY and SVGAGI. Trimming left V 3 bases short and J 0 bases short, with 8 bases between. This CDR3 comprises 14 residues.

V and J are TRBV6-1 and TRBJ2-3, with 7 bases matching TRBD2. Looked up from germline, CDR1 is MNHNS and CDR2 is SASEGT. This CDR3 region has 15 residues. Losses at the gene ends were 3 bases for V and 1 base for J; bases not matched to a gene: 4. The CDR3 DNA sequence: TGTGCCAGCAGTGAGGGGGGGAGTCGCACAGATACGCAGTATTTT. Translated, it gives CASSEGGSRTDTQYF.

The CDR3 loop reads CASSLFRGSGTEAFF. In DNA, the CDR3 is TGTGCCAGCAGTTTATTTCGGGGGAGCGGCACTGAAGCTTTCTTT. The gene calls are TRBV27 and TRBJ1-1; tentatively, D is TRBD1 (5 bases). V was shortened by 1 base and J by 4 bases, with 13 bases between the two germline ends. The CDR3 loop spans 15 amino acids. CDR1 is MNHEY and CDR2 is SMNVEV in the germline V gene (reference sequence).

The CDR3 sequence is CASSQDPQGPRDSPLHF. In DNA form, the CDR3 reads TGCGCCAGCAGCCAAGACCCCCAGGGGCCGCGGGATTCACCCCTCCACTTT. The chain joins TRBV4-3 to TRBJ1-6, with D possibly being TRBD1 (6 bases). This CDR3 has 17 residues. V was clipped by 0 bases and J by 8 bases, with 17 bases between them. Germline CDR1 reads LGHNA; CDR2 reads YSLEER.

The gene calls are TRBV19 and TRBJ2-7, with TRBD2 as a possible D gene (6 bases). V lost 7 bases and J 7 bases, leaving 23 bases between the germline ends. This CDR3 contains 15 residues. Germline V CDR1 and CDR2: LNHDA, SQIVND (reference sequence). CDR3 loop: CASTRPGGGVREQYF. CDR3 DNA: TGTGCCAGTACCCGTCCAGGAGGCGGGGTGCGAGAGCAGTACTTC.

The rearrangement links TRBV7-8 to TRBJ1-4; unclear D gene. The CDR3 has 17 residues. Trimming removed 2 bases from V and 0 bases from J, with 13 bases in between. Germline V CDR1 and CDR2: SGHVS, FQNEAQ. The CDR3 loop is CASSLSFGGATNEKLFF. The CDR3 bases are TGTGCCAGCAGCTTATCGTTCGGCGGAGCAACTAATGAAAAACTGTTTTTT.

The rearrangement links TRBV24-1 to TRBJ1-5, with a tentative D call TRBD1 (6 bases). This CDR3 has 17 residues. Per germline, CDR1 KGHDR and CDR2 SFDVKD. V gave up 4 bases and J gave up 2 bases, with 17 bases separating them. The CDR3 reads CATSEDRTDRGNQPQHF. The CDR3 nucleotides are TGTGCCACCAGTGAAGACAGGACCGATAGAGGCAATCAGCCCCAGCATTTT.

The chain has TRBV6-2 or TRBV6-3 and TRBJ2-1; 13 bases fit TRBD2. The CDR3 extends over 19 amino acids. CDR1 MNHEY and CDR2 SVGEGT come from the germline V gene. Unmatched junction bases numbered 13, after V lost 4 bases and J lost 4 bases. DNA of the CDR3: TGTGCCAGCAGTTCTCTACTAGCGGGAGGGCCCCTACCTTACAATGAGCAGTTCTTC. Translating it yields CASSSLLAGGPLPYNEQFF.

This chain uses TRBV2 with TRBJ2-3; possibly TRBD1 for D (6 bases). The CDR3 has 13 residues. Trimming cost V 8 bases and J 6 bases, with 15 bases left between them. From germline, CDR1 is SNHLY and CDR2 FYNNEI. Here the CDR3 reads CASGSRGMDTQYF. For the CDR3, the DNA is TGTGCCAGCGGATCTAGGGGGATGGATACGCAGTATTTT. The whole variable domain, remainder taken from reference TRBV2 and TRBJ2-3, is EPEVTQTPSHQVTQMGQEVILRCVPISNHLYFYWYRQILGQKVEFLVSFYNNEISEKSEIFDDQFSVERPDGSNFTLKIRSTKLEDSAMYFCASGSRGMDTQYFGPGTRLTVL.